This T cell receptor beta chain was documented in a study of regulatory T cells in long-lasting Graves disease. J gave up 7 bases and V 3 bases, and 15 bases lay outside the gene matches. The CDR3 has 16 amino acids. The germline gives CDR1 SGHRS, CDR2 YFSETQ. Construction of TCR beta libraries relied on iRepertoire HTBI primers and on Arm-PCR targeting CDR3 regions. In TCRdb, the multiplex PCR reads were re-called with MiXCR into one record per CDR3 protein. This table holds about 660,000 distinct CDR3 sequences, approximately 31% found once. Study observations and caveats: The analysis examined peripheral blood only and excluded thyroid tissue.

Turning to this clonotype: Its antigen is still unknown.

Time point indicated: persistent/refractory GD, antithyroid drugs over 5 years with positive TRAb. The TCR library used RNA extracted from PBMCs. EDTA tubes collected approximately 10 milliliters of peripheral blood. The chain employs TRBV5-1 and TRBJ1-2, with 7 bases fitting TRBD1. This receptor was obtained from a female donor with Graves disease. The sample in question was peripheral blood mononuclear cells (PBMCs), obtained when the disease was refractory, from a patient treated with antithyroid drugs. CDR3 amino acids: CASSYDGTAFPSGYTF. In DNA, the CDR3 is TGCGCCAGCAGCTATGATGGGACAGCATTTCCAAGTGGCTACACCTTC.